Below are 6 T cell receptor beta chains sequenced from a single sample in a study of CD8 T cells in ankylosing spondylitis. One entry per CDR3 protein, called by TCRdb with MiXCR from the 5' RACE reads. The sample gives over 600,000 distinct CDR3 sequences, under 20% of which show up once; around 20% is in the top ten. Their recognized antigens are unknown. Notes on the study in general: Within ankylosing spondylitis blood, a TCR beta motif made up of eight or nine highly homologous variants appeared to be characteristic.

What was sequenced was blood, either unsorted or a sorted T cell fraction (not recorded which). The receptors derive from a male donor with ankylosing spondylitis.

The chain links TRBV20-1 to TRBJ1-1; 8 bases line up with TRBD1. V dropped 7 bases and J dropped 3; count of bases not matched to a gene: 7. This CDR3 has 13 residues. Germline CDR1 is DFQATT and CDR2 is SNEGSKA (reference sequence). The CDR3 spells CSETGTGHTEAFF. The CDR3 DNA reads TGCAGTGAGACCGGGACAGGTCACACTGAAGCTTTCTTT.

This sequence joins TRBV7-3 and TRBJ1-4, with no clear D. Germline lookup yields CDR1 SGHTA and CDR2 FQGTGA. CDR3 size: 13 residues. The V end was cut by 5 bases, the J end by 2 bases, with 6 bases between. The CDR3 is CASSLNTNEKLFF. CDR3 coding DNA: TGTGCCAGCAGCCTCAACACTAATGAAAAACTGTTTTTT. The full variable domain, in which reference TRBV7-3 and TRBJ1-4 provide the parts outside the CDR3, is GAGVSQTPSNKVTEKGKYVELRCDPISGHTALYWYRQSLGQGPEFLIYFQGTGAADDSGLPNDRFFAVRPEGSVSTLKIQRTERGDSAVYLCASSLNTNEKLFFGSGTQLSVL.

This chain connects TRBV5-1 to TRBJ1-5; no firm D call. Germline V CDR1 and CDR2: SGHRS, YFSETQ. The CDR3 loop spans 15 amino acids. V was shortened by 0 bases and J by 4 bases, with 11 bases between the two germline ends. CDR3 protein: CASSLDGSQNQPQHF. In nucleotides, the CDR3 is TGCGCCAGCAGCTTGGACGGCAGTCAAAATCAGCCCCAGCATTTT.

This clonotype was recorded many times. The J gene is TRBJ2-2, the V gene TRBV18; the match to TRBD2 covers 11 bases. V lost 4 bases to trimming and J lost 5 bases; unmatched junction nucleotides: 3. The CDR3 sequence is 15 residues long. The germline V gene has CDR1 KGHSH and CDR2 LQKENI. The CDR3 bases are TGTGCCAGCTCACGACTAGCGGGGATTACCGGGGAGCTGTTTTTT. This encodes CASSRLAGITGELFF.

The V gene is TRBV24-1, the J gene TRBJ2-3; the match to TRBD1 covers 8 bases. Germline CDR1 reads KGHDR; CDR2 reads SFDVKD. The CDR3 has 20 residues. V trimming: 5 bases; J trimming: 1 base; junction bases outside the gene matches: 19. CDR3 sequence: CATSALDRETFAGRTDTQYF. CDR3 sequence (DNA): TGTGCCACCAGTGCCCTGGACAGGGAGACCTTCGCGGGCCGCACAGATACGCAGTATTTT.

This chain links TRBV27 with TRBJ1-5; 7 bases fit TRBD1. CDR3 size: 14 residues. After removal of 0 bases from V and 7 bases from J, the junction contained 3 bases not matched to a gene. The germline gives CDR1 MNHEY, CDR2 SMNVEV (reference sequence). The CDR3 is CASSLSGGEQPQHF. The CDR3, as DNA: TGTGCCAGCAGTTTATCAGGGGGCGAGCAGCCCCAGCATTTT.